This passage covers 31 T cell receptor beta chains from one sample sequenced in a study of control samples from healthy donors and cancer patients. TCRdb's table, derived via immunoSEQ multiplex PCR, lists solely in-frame clones and lacks some. The sample includes about 120,000 clones, around 88% seen only once; the top ten take less than 3.5%. Sequenced sample: blood. These receptors were collected from a man aged 40-49 years in good health.

The rearrangement joins TRBV30 to TRBJ2-5; the D is unclear. In germline, CDR1 is GTSNPN, CDR2 SVGIG (reference sequence). The V and J ends lost 1 base and 0 bases respectively, with 3 bases between them. The CDR3 is 12 residues long. The CDR3 sequence: CAWSGYQETQYF. Written as DNA, the CDR3 is TGTGCCTGGAGTGGGTACCAAGAGACCCAGTACTTC. The full variable domain, rest sourced from reference TRBV30 and TRBJ2-5, is SQTIHQWPATLVQPVGSPLSLECTVEGTSNPNLYWYRQAAGRGLQLLFYSVGIGQISSEVPQNLSASRPQDRQFILSSKKLLLSDSGFYLCAWSGYQETQYFGPGTRLLVL.

This clone was seen only once. This chain joins TRBV24-1 and TRBJ1-2; weak D call: TRBD1 (5 bases). The germline gives CDR1 KGHDR, CDR2 SFDVKD. Trimming took 7 bases from V and 10 from J, leaving 18 bases between them. The CDR3 is 13 residues long. The chain's CDR3 is CATSGGGLEDYTF. The DNA of the CDR3 is TGTGCCACCAGCGGGGGAGGGCTAGAGGACTACACCTTC.

The rearrangement uses TRBV7-9 and TRBJ1-2; unclear D gene. Trimming removed 5 bases from V and 8 bases from J, with 12 bases in between. CDR3 size: 12 residues. The germline gives CDR1 SEHNR, CDR2 FQNEAQ (reference sequence). The CDR3 coding sequence is TGTGCCAGCAGCGGCCCCGAGGACGGCTACACCTTC. Its translation is CASSGPEDGYTF.

The chain links TRBV24-1 to TRBJ1-5, with D hard to call. Deletions cut 6 bases from V and 4 bases from J, with 0 bases between. CDR1 KGHDR and CDR2 SFDVKD come from the germline V gene. The CDR3 extends over 10 amino acids. This chain's CDR3 is CATSNQPQHF. The CDR3 DNA is TGTGCCACCAGTAATCAGCCCCAGCATTTT.

J is TRBJ2-7 and V is TRBV3-1 (or the pseudogene TRBV3-2); 8 bases agree with TRBD2. The CDR3 covers 17 residues. V lost 1 base, J lost 0 bases, and 8 bases stayed unmatched. Germline V CDR1 and CDR2: LGHDT, YNNKEL (reference sequence). Here the CDR3 reads CASSQVAGGASSYEQYF. CDR3 nucleotide sequence: TGTGCCAGCAGCCAAGTAGCCGGGGGGGCTAGCTCCTACGAGCAGTACTTC.

This sequence joins TRBV19 and TRBJ1-2; D gene unclear. The CDR3 length is 17 residues. V lost 1 base and J lost 2, with 17 bases in between. From germline, CDR1 is LNHDA and CDR2 SQIVND (reference sequence). In nucleotides, the CDR3 is TGTGCCAGTAGTATAGCGACCCTTGAGGGATTGAACTATGGCTACACCTTC. Protein product: CASSIATLEGLNYGYTF.

The chain employs TRBV24-1 and TRBJ2-6, with D unclear. Germline CDR1 is KGHDR and CDR2 is SFDVKD. The ends were cut back, 6 bases at V and 0 bases at J, with 23 bases in the middle. This CDR3 is built from 20 residues. CDR3 coding DNA: TGTGCCACCAGTACATCCTTATTGGGCCCAAGTGACTCTGGGGCCAACGTCCTGACTTTC. This codes for CATSTSLLGPSDSGANVLTF.

V is TRBV3-1 (or the pseudogene TRBV3-2) and J is TRBJ2-7, with D perhaps TRBD1 (5 bases). The V and J ends lost 5 bases and 6 bases respectively, with 11 bases between them. The CDR3 sequence is 12 residues long. Germline V gene sequence: CDR1 LGHDT, CDR2 YNNKEL (reference sequence). The DNA for the CDR3 is TGTGCCAGCAGCGCTACAGGTAGCGAGCAGTACTTC. Encoded protein: CASSATGSEQYF.

This chain links TRBV10-3 with TRBJ1-2, with a possible D match to TRBD1 (6 bases). The ends were cut back, 3 bases at V and 3 bases at J, with 8 bases in the middle. This CDR3 spans 13 amino acids. CDR1 is ENHRY, CDR2 SYGVKD, per germline. The CDR3: CAISEGGYYGYTF. DNA for the CDR3: TGTGCCATCAGTGAAGGGGGTTACTATGGCTACACCTTC.

The chain joins TRBV18 to TRBJ1-2; D is ambiguous. Germline CDR1 and CDR2: KGHSH and LQKENI. V shed 8 bases and J shed 2 bases, with 12 bases lying between them. The CDR3 is made up of 13 amino acids. The CDR3 DNA reads TGTGCCAGCCGCCCCCAGGCCAACTATGGCTACACCTTC. As protein: CASRPQANYGYTF.

V gene TRBV6-1 combines with J gene TRBJ1-2; D ambiguous. In germline, CDR1 is MNHNS, CDR2 SASEGT. The CDR3 extends over 16 amino acids. The V gene lost 0 bases and the J gene lost 5 bases, with 16 bases spanning the gap. CDR3 in DNA: TGTGCCAGCAGTGAAGCCTTGGGCGGTTCCGATTATGGCTACACCTTC. It codes for CASSEALGGSDYGYTF.

The chain uses TRBV6-4 and TRBJ1-2; TRBD1 matches at 7 bases. The germline gives CDR1 MRHNA, CDR2 SNTAGT. V gave up 6 bases and J gave up 3 bases; unmatched junction bases: 13. The CDR3 extends over 16 amino acids. The CDR3 is CASSQTPTGTYYGYTF. DNA of the CDR3: TGTGCCAGCAGCCAAACCCCGACAGGGACCTACTATGGCTACACCTTC.

This clone was recorded only once. The chain joins TRBV5-1 to TRBJ2-1; 7 nucleotides match TRBD1. The CDR3 is 15 amino acids. V shed 2 bases and J 3 bases; nucleotides not matched to a gene: 5. Germline CDR1 and CDR2: SGHRS and YFSETQ. The CDR3 nucleotides are TGCGCCAGCAGCTTCGGACAGGCAGACTACAATGAGCAGTTCTTC. Its protein is CASSFGQADYNEQFF.

This clone has only a few counts. The chain uses TRBV4-1 and TRBJ1-5; 7 nucleotides line up with TRBD1. This CDR3 is 14 amino acids long. CDR1 is MGHRA, CDR2 YSYEKL, per germline. Trimming cost V 4 bases and J 7 bases; bases outside gene matches: 7. The DNA of the CDR3 is TGCGCCAGCAGCCGAACAGGGGAAGGGCAGCCCCAGCATTTT. It codes for CASSRTGEGQPQHF.

For this clone: Other DNA sequences of this sample code for an identical CDR3. The rearrangement uses TRBV5-1 and TRBJ2-7; D gene ambiguous. V gave up 0 bases and J gave up 3 bases, with 4 bases separating them. The CDR3 totals 12 residues. Germline assignment: CDR1 SGHRS and CDR2 YFSETQ. The CDR3 is CASSLGGYEQYF. In nucleotides, the CDR3 is TGCGCCAGCAGCTTGGGTGGCTACGAGCAGTACTTC.

The chain couples TRBV12-3 or TRBV12-4 to TRBJ1-2; D remains ambiguous. The V gene lost 3 bases and the J gene lost 2 bases, with 4 bases spanning the gap. This CDR3 is built from 12 residues. The CDR3 DNA follows: TGTGCCAGCAGTTTGGGAAACTATGGCTACACCTTC. It is translated as CASSLGNYGYTF.

The chain joins TRBV19 to TRBJ2-3; 12 bases are shared with TRBD1. The germline gives CDR1 LNHDA, CDR2 SQIVND (reference sequence). Trimming took 3 bases from V and 4 from J; bases not matched to a gene: 11. This CDR3 comprises 18 residues. CDR3 in amino acids: CASSMHGTGGAGADTQYF. The CDR3 DNA reads as TGTGCCAGTAGTATGCACGGGACAGGGGGCGCGGGTGCAGATACGCAGTATTTT. Drawing the rest from reference TRBV19 and TRBJ2-3, the complete variable domain is DGGITQSPKYLFRKEGQNVTLSCEQNLNHDAMYWYRQDPGQGLRLIYYSQIVNDFQKGDIAEGYSVSREKKESFPLTVTSAQKNPTAFYLCASSMHGTGGAGADTQYFGPGTRLTVL.

CDR3 bases: TGTGCCGGATCGGGACAGATTAATGAAAAACTGTTTTTT. Translation: CAGSGQINEKLFF. The J gene is TRBJ1-4, the V gene TRBV30; TRBD1 agrees at 7 bases. This CDR3 has 13 residues. CDR1 GTSNPN and CDR2 SVGIG come from the germline V gene (reference sequence). The J segment lost 4 bases and the V segment lost 8 bases, leaving 7 bases of the junction unmatched.

CDR3 DNA: TGTGCCAGCAGTGGACAGGGGGCGGAGTGGGGCTACACCTTC. It specifies CASSGQGAEWGYTF. The V gene is TRBV25-1, the J gene TRBJ1-2; 10 bases are a match to TRBD1. The CDR3 covers 14 residues. Trimming removed 4 bases from V and 8 bases from J; junction bases left unmatched: 7. Germline V gene data show CDR1 as MGHDK and CDR2 as SYGVNS.

The chain uses TRBV5-1 and TRBJ1-1; 8 bases are shared with TRBD1. Trimming at V came to 4 bases and at J to 7 bases, leaving 12 bases not matched to a gene. This CDR3 comprises 15 residues. Germline V CDR1 and CDR2: SGHRS, YFSETQ. In DNA form, the CDR3 reads TGCGCCAGCAGCACGCGCCGGGACAGGATTCATGAAGCTTTCTTT. The encoded protein is CASSTRRDRIHEAFF.

The J gene is TRBJ1-2, the V gene TRBV5-4, with TRBD1 identical over 8 bases. V shed 3 bases, J shed 5 bases, and the junction held 9 bases outside the gene matches. The CDR3 loop spans 15 amino acids. Germline lookup yields CDR1 SGHNT and CDR2 YYREEE (reference sequence). The CDR3 nucleotides read TGTGCCAGCAGCTGGGGGGGGACAGGAAGTTATGGCTACACCTTC. This translates into CASSWGGTGSYGYTF.

In its sample, this clone was seen once. The chain joins TRBV3-1 (or the pseudogene TRBV3-2) to TRBJ2-1, with D possibly matching TRBD2 (6 bases). Deletions cut 6 bases from V and 0 bases from J, with 9 bases between. Germline V gene data show CDR1 as LGHDT and CDR2 as YNNKEL (reference sequence). The CDR3 length is 14 residues. CDR3 nucleotide sequence: TGTGCCAGCAGACTAGCAAGCTCCTACAATGAGCAGTTCTTC. Translation: CASRLASSYNEQFF.

The rearrangement joins TRBV7-2 to TRBJ1-2; D is ambiguous. The germline V gene encodes CDR1 SGHTA and CDR2 FQGNSA. V was shortened by 1 base and J by 2 bases, with 8 bases between the two germline ends. The CDR3 loop spans 14 amino acids. The CDR3 is CASSLGAANYGYTF. As DNA, the CDR3 is TGTGCCAGCAGCTTAGGGGCGGCCAACTATGGCTACACCTTC.

This clone was observed once. This chain connects TRBV18 to TRBJ1-4; 8 nucleotides match TRBD1. Trimming at V came to 3 bases and at J to 5 bases, leaving 5 bases not matched to a gene. CDR3 length: 15 amino acids. The germline CDR1 and CDR2 sequences are KGHSH and LQKENI. The CDR3 sequence: CASSPRQGKNEKLFF. CDR3 coding DNA: TGTGCCAGCTCACCTAGACAGGGGAAGAATGAAAAACTGTTTTTT.

CDR3: CASSESTASDTQYF. CDR3 bases: TGCGCCAGCAGTGAGTCAACAGCGTCAGATACGCAGTATTTT. The chain carries TRBV10-1 and TRBJ2-3; D call uncertain. With 0 bases removed from V and 4 bases from J, the gap between germline ends came to 8 bases. This CDR3 is built from 14 residues. CDR1 is WNHNN and CDR2 is SYGVQD in the germline V gene (reference sequence).

The rearrangement uses TRBV13 and TRBJ2-6; possible D gene TRBD1, 5 bases. The V gene lost 1 base and the J gene lost 0 bases, with 16 bases spanning the gap. Germline V gene data show CDR1 as PRHDT and CDR2 as FYEKMQ (reference sequence). The CDR3 covers 19 residues. CDR3: CASSLVGGGRGSGANVLTF. The CDR3 nucleotides read TGTGCCAGCAGCTTAGTTGGCGGTGGAAGGGGCTCTGGGGCCAACGTCCTGACTTTC. Full variable domain (outside the CDR3, taken from reference TRBV13 and TRBJ2-6): AAGVIQSPRHLIKEKRETATLKCYPIPRHDTVYWYQQGPGQDPQFLISFYEKMQSDKGSIPDRFSAQQFSDYHSELNMSSLELGDSALYFCASSLVGGGRGSGANVLTFGAGSRLTVL.

J is TRBJ1-3 and V is TRBV29-1; D may be TRBD1 (6 bases). CDR3 length equals 14 residues. Per germline, CDR1 SQVTM and CDR2 ANQGSEA. The V end was cut by 1 base, the J end by 0 bases, with 7 bases between. DNA for the CDR3: TGCAGCGTTGAAGTAGGGGGCTCTGGAAACACCATATATTTT. This encodes CSVEVGGSGNTIYF.

V usage is TRBV5-6 and J usage is TRBJ1-1; weak D call: TRBD1 (5 bases). The germline V and J ends were trimmed by 2 bases and 1 base, with 12 bases remaining between them. CDR1 is SGHDT and CDR2 is YYEEEE in the germline V gene. The CDR3 spans 15 residues. The CDR3 reads CASSLPGGPNTEAFF. The CDR3 nucleotides read TGTGCCAGCAGCTTACCGGGGGGACCGAACACTGAAGCTTTCTTT.

The chain joins TRBV3-1 (or the pseudogene TRBV3-2) to TRBJ2-1, with D perhaps matching TRBD2 (6 bases). The CDR3 covers 15 residues. V dropped 4 bases and J dropped 4 bases, with 14 bases sitting between them. Germline values: CDR1 LGHDT, CDR2 YNNKEL (reference sequence). The CDR3 DNA sequence: TGTGCCAGCAGCCTGCCCCGGGACTCATACAATGAGCAGTTCTTC. It encodes CASSLPRDSYNEQFF.

The chain uses TRBV13 and TRBJ2-5; the D is unclear. CDR1 PRHDT and CDR2 FYEKMQ come from the germline V gene (reference sequence). The CDR3 spans 11 residues. The germline V and J ends were trimmed by 1 base and 5 bases, with 2 bases remaining between them. This CDR3 reads CASSLVETQYF. CDR3 nucleotides: TGTGCCAGCAGCTTAGTGGAGACCCAGTACTTC. Together with reference TRBV13 and TRBJ2-5, the CDR3 gives the full variable domain: AAGVIQSPRHLIKEKRETATLKCYPIPRHDTVYWYQQGPGQDPQFLISFYEKMQSDKGSIPDRFSAQQFSDYHSELNMSSLELGDSALYFCASSLVETQYFGPGTRLLVL.

This clone turned up a few times. This chain joins TRBV19 and TRBJ1-1; TRBD1 matches at 8 bases. The ends lost 10 bases at V and 5 bases at J; junction bases unmatched: 12. Germline values: CDR1 LNHDA, CDR2 SQIVND (reference sequence). The CDR3 extends over 14 amino acids. Here the CDR3 reads CATKNRGVWTEAFF. CDR3 DNA: TGTGCCACTAAGAACAGGGGGGTGTGGACTGAAGCTTTCTTT.